These T cell receptor beta chains were read from a single sample in a study of cytomegalovirus exposure and HLA in healthy donors. Produced via immunoSEQ multiplex PCR; TCRdb's table is partial and in-frame only. The sample shows roughly 130,000 clones, just over 65% of them seen only once. Sample: PBMCs. The receptors derive from a man between 18 and 29 years old in good health and CMV-seronegative. CDR3s include the opening cysteine and the closing phenylalanine or tryptophan. A D gene is named only where the DNA matches it firmly. The size field is filled for only some rows; it gives once, few, many or a size class.

d_gene	abundance	v_gene	j_gene	CDR3aa	CDR3nt
TRBD1	NA	TRBV7-2	TRBJ2-7	CASSLGTGNGEQYF	TGTGCCAGCAGCTTAGGGACAGGGAATGGCGAGCAGTACTTC
NA	few	TRBV18	TRBJ1-5	CASSSYSGSNQPQHF	TGTGCCAGCTCATCATACTCAGGGAGCAATCAGCCCCAGCATTTT
NA	NA	TRBV19	TRBJ2-2	CASSRGELFF	TGTGCCAGTAGTCGCGGGGAGCTGTTTTTT
TRBD2	NA	TRBV29-1	TRBJ2-5	CSVVSAGVGIQYF	TGCAGCGTTGTCTCAGCGGGGGTTGGTATCCAGTACTTC
TRBD2	NA	TRBV19	TRBJ2-7	CASSMVSSGSYEQYF	TGTGCCAGTAGTATGGTCTCTAGCGGGAGCTACGAGCAGTACTTC
TRBD1	NA	TRBV7-9	TRBJ2-1	CASSLRQGSNEQFF	TGTGCCAGCAGCCTACGACAGGGGTCGAATGAGCAGTTCTTC
NA	NA	TRBV7-2	TRBJ2-2	CASSLVPGGELFF	TGTGCCAGCAGCTTAGTGCCGGGCGGGGAGCTGTTTTTT
NA	NA	TRBV27	TRBJ2-4	CASSSRQLAKNIQYF	TGTGCCAGCAGTTCCCGACAGCTAGCCAAAAACATTCAGTACTTC
NA	NA	TRBV7-7	TRBJ2-5	CASSSRGIDQETQYF	TGTGCCAGCAGCTCGAGAGGCATAGATCAAGAGACCCAGTACTTC
NA	NA	TRBV5-1	TRBJ1-2	CASSSGNSDGYTF	TGCGCCAGCAGCTCAGGGAACTCGGATGGCTACACCTTC
NA	NA	TRBV27	TRBJ2-3	CASIPRREERDTQYF	TGTGCCAGCATCCCCCGGAGGGAGGAGAGAGATACGCAGTATTTT
NA	NA	TRBV10-2	TRBJ2-2	CASSEIETGELFF	TGTGCCAGCAGTGAGATAGAGACCGGGGAGCTGTTTTTT
NA	NA	TRBV28	TRBJ2-2	CASSPQRGGGELFF	TGTGCCAGCAGTCCCCAGAGGGGAGGCGGGGAGCTGTTTTTT
NA	NA	TRBV27	TRBJ2-4	CASRPGSLNIQYF	TGTGCCAGCAGACCGGGATCTTTGAACATTCAGTACTTC
TRBD2	NA	TRBV11-2	TRBJ2-5	CASSFGGGSVRFQETQYF	TGTGCCAGCAGCTTCGGCGGCGGGAGTGTAAGGTTCCAAGAGACCCAGTACTTC
NA	NA	TRBV7-9	TRBJ2-1	CASSLGASAEQFF	TGTGCCAGCAGCTTAGGGGCTAGCGCTGAGCAGTTCTTC
NA	NA	TRBV27	TRBJ2-7	CASSWRSTLKNEQYF	TGTGCCAGCAGTTGGCGATCGACTTTGAAGAACGAGCAGTACTTC
NA	few	TRBV2	TRBJ2-2	CASSSLGGIGELFF	TGTGCCAGCAGCTCCCTAGGAGGTATTGGGGAGCTGTTTTTT
NA	NA	TRBV5-6	TRBJ1-5	CASSLGGYSNQPQHF	TGTGCCAGCAGCTTAGGCGGATATAGCAATCAGCCCCAGCATTTT
TRBD1	NA	TRBV5-4	TRBJ1-2	CASSKNPRDSNRGYTF	TGTGCCAGCAGCAAGAACCCCCGGGACAGTAATAGAGGCTACACCTTC
NA	NA	TRBV6-5	TRBJ2-1	CASSFTRAQGGAFF	TGTGCCAGCAGTTTTACCCGAGCACAAGGGGGGGCGTTCTTC
NA	NA	TRBV5-1	TRBJ2-7	CASSPSGTQGQYF	TGCGCCAGCAGCCCGTCCGGGACTCAGGGGCAGTACTTC
TRBD2	NA	TRBV28	TRBJ2-7	CASSFSGTSRLYF	TGTGCCAGCAGTTTTAGCGGGACAAGTCGATTGTACTTC
TRBD1	NA	TRBV6-5	TRBJ1-5	CASSPTFTGDQPQHF	TGTGCCAGCAGTCCCACATTTACAGGGGATCAGCCCCAGCATTTT
NA	NA	TRBV27	TRBJ2-7	CASRGAVDEQYF	TGTGCCAGCAGGGGGGCAGTTGACGAGCAGTACTTC
NA	NA	TRBV30	TRBJ2-5	CACEGGMETQYF	TGTGCCTGCGAGGGGGGGATGGAGACCCAGTACTTC
NA	NA	TRBV7-2	TRBJ1-4	CASSLRAVNEKLFF	TGTGCCAGCAGCTTGAGGGCAGTTAATGAAAAACTGTTTTTT
NA	NA	TRBV5-1	TRBJ2-7	CASSPTRTAYEQYF	TGCGCCAGCAGCCCGACCCGGACAGCCTACGAGCAGTACTTC
TRBD1	NA	TRBV28	TRBJ2-1	CASSSPRGGTGGLDEQFF	TGTGCCAGCAGTTCGCCCCGTGGCGGGACAGGGGGCTTGGATGAGCAGTTCTTC
NA	NA	TRBV9	TRBJ2-7	CASSVDGRSYEQYF	TGTGCCAGCAGCGTAGATGGCAGGTCCTACGAGCAGTACTTC
TRBD2	few	TRBV6-5	TRBJ2-5	CASSYAGTSGETQYF	TGTGCCAGCAGTTACGCCGGGACTAGCGGCGAGACCCAGTACTTC
NA	once	TRBV28	TRBJ1-2	CASSWKGSGLSYSSYGYTF	TGTGCCAGCAGTTGGAAGGGGTCAGGTTTGAGTTACTCAAGCTATGGCTACACCTTC
NA	NA	TRBV14	TRBJ1-1	CASSQASGGTEAFF	TGTGCCAGCAGCCAAGCTTCAGGAGGGACTGAAGCTTTCTTT
NA	NA	TRBV7-2	TRBJ2-5	CASSLWGGWAGQQETQYF	TGTGCCAGCAGCTTATGGGGGGGCTGGGCAGGGCAACAAGAGACCCAGTACTTC
NA	NA	TRBV5-6	TRBJ2-3	CASSIGPQGNTDTQYF	TGTGCCAGCAGCATTGGGCCTCAGGGTAACACAGATACGCAGTATTTT
NA	NA	TRBV10-1	TRBJ2-1	CASAGTLYNEQFF	TGCGCCAGTGCCGGGACTCTATACAATGAGCAGTTCTTC
NA	NA	TRBV2	TRBJ2-1	CASSARQLQFF	TGTGCCAGCAGTGCCCGTCAACTGCAGTTCTTC
NA	NA	TRBV28	TRBJ1-2	CASSSPQVAYGYTF	TGTGCCAGCAGCTCCCCCCAGGTCGCCTATGGCTACACCTTC
NA	NA	TRBV7-9	TRBJ2-7	CSSSLEISLLSF	TGTTCCAGCAGCTTAGAGATTAGTCTGCTCTCCTTC
NA	NA	TRBV19	TRBJ1-5	CASSQRRTAGAPNQPQHF	TGTGCCAGTAGTCAAAGGCGAACGGCAGGGGCCCCCAATCAGCCCCAGCATTTT
NA	few	TRBV14	TRBJ2-7	CASSLTSYEQYF	TGTGCCAGCAGCCTAACCAGCTACGAGCAGTACTTC
NA	once	TRBV11-2	TRBJ1-2	CASSFPGANYGYTF	TGTGCCAGCAGCTTCCCGGGGGCTAACTATGGCTACACCTTC
NA	NA	TRBV27	TRBJ1-3	CASSSGGLSGNTIYF	TGTGCCAGCAGTTCGGGGGGTTTGTCTGGAAACACCATATATTTT
NA	few	TRBV10-2	TRBJ1-2	CASSDIGGEANYGYTF	TGCGCCAGCAGTGATATAGGAGGGGAAGCTAACTATGGCTACACCTTC
NA	few	TRBV7-9	TRBJ1-5	CASSHNRDRSNQPQHF	TGTGCCAGCAGCCATAACAGGGATCGGAGCAATCAGCCCCAGCATTTT
NA	NA	TRBV11-3	TRBJ2-4	CASSQYQGNIQYF	TGTGCCAGCAGCCAATACCAGGGAAACATTCAGTACTTC
NA	NA	TRBV27	TRBJ1-2	CASSFNSGPYTF	TGTGCCAGCAGTTTCAACTCAGGGCCCTACACCTTC
NA	NA	TRBV4-3	TRBJ2-2	CASSQGQLVANTGELFF	TGCGCCAGCAGCCAAGGCCAACTAGTGGCAAACACCGGGGAGCTGTTTTTT
NA	NA	TRBV10-2	TRBJ1-1	CASSRGGRNTEAFF	TGCGCCAGCAGCAGGGGTGGCAGGAACACTGAAGCTTTCTTT
NA	NA	TRBV7-9	TRBJ2-3	CASSRREGDHTDTQYF	TGTGCCAGCAGCCGAAGAGAGGGAGACCACACAGATACGCAGTATTTT
TRBD1	NA	TRBV19	TRBJ2-7	CASSPGTGGHPGYEQYF	TGTGCCAGTAGTCCAGGGACAGGGGGCCATCCTGGCTACGAGCAGTACTTC
TRBD2	NA	TRBV15	TRBJ2-3	CATSQGGGASDTQYF	TGTGCCACCAGCCAAGGCGGGGGGGCCTCAGATACGCAGTATTTT
TRBD1	NA	TRBV15	TRBJ1-5	CATSRRTGSNQPQHF	TGTGCCACCAGCAGAAGGACAGGGAGCAATCAGCCCCAGCATTTT
NA	NA	TRBV2	TRBJ2-2	CASSGDGGTGELFF	TGTGCCAGCAGTGGGGATGGAGGGACCGGGGAGCTGTTTTTT
NA	NA	TRBV9	TRBJ2-7	CASSPSAAGLSYEQYF	TGTGCCAGCAGCCCCTCTGCGGCGGGCCTCTCCTACGAGCAGTACTTC
NA	NA	TRBV2	TRBJ1-1	CASSETRLTEAFF	TGTGCCAGCAGCGAAACGCGGCTCACTGAAGCTTTCTTT
TRBD1	NA	TRBV18	TRBJ1-1	CASSPRWDRSMAEAFF	TGTGCCAGCTCACCACGTTGGGACAGGTCCATGGCTGAAGCTTTCTTT
NA	NA	TRBV19	TRBJ1-2	CASSSDSTYGYTF	TGTGCCAGTAGTTCGGACAGTACATATGGCTACACCTTC
TRBD2	few	TRBV7-7	TRBJ2-1	CASSSRSGTSGGALFF	TGTGCCAGCAGCTCCAGATCCGGGACTAGCGGGGGGGCCCTGTTCTTC